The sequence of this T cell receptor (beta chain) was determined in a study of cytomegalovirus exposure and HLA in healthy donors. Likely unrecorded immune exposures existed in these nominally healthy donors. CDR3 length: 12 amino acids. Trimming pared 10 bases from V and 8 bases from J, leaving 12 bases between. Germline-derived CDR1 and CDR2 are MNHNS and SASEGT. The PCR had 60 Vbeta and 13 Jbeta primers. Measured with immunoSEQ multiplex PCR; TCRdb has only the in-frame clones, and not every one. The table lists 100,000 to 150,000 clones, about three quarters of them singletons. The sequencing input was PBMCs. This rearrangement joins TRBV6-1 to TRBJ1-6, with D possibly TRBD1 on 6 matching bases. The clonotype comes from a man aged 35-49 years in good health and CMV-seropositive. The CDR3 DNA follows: TGTGCCATTCGAGGGGGAGATTCACCCCTCCACTTT. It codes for CAIRGGDSPLHF.